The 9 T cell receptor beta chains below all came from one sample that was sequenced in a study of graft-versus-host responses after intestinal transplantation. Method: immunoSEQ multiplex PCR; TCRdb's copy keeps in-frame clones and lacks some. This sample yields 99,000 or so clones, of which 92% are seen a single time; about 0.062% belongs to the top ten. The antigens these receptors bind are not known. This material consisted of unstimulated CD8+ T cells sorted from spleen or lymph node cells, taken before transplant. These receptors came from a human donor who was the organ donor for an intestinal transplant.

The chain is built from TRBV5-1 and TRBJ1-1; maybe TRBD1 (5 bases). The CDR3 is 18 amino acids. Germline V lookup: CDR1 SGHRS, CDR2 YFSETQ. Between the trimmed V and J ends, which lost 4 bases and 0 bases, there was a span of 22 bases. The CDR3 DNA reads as TGCGCCAGCAGCCCCCTACTGCACCAGGGATCCATGAACACTGAAGCTTTCTTT. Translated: CASSPLLHQGSMNTEAFF.

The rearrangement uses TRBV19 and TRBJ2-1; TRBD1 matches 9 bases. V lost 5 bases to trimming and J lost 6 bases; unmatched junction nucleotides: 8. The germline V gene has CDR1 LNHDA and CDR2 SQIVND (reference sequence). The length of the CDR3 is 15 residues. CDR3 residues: CASSPQDRGSNEQFF. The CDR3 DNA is TGTGCCAGTAGTCCGCAAGACAGGGGGAGCAATGAGCAGTTCTTC.

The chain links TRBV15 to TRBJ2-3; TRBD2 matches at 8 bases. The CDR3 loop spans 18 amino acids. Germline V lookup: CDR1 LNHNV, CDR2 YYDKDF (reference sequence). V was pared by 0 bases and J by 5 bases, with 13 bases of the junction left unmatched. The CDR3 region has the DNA TGTGCCACCAGCAGAGATTACAGAGACGGGGGGGCGAAAGATACGCAGTATTTT. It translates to CATSRDYRDGGAKDTQYF.

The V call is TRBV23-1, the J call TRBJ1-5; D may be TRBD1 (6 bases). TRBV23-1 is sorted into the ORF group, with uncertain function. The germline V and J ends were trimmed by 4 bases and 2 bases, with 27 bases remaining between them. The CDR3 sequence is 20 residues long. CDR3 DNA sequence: TGCGCCAGCAGTCTCCCCTCCCCACAGGGTATATTGAAGGGCAATCAGCCCCAGCATTTT. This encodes CASSLPSPQGILKGNQPQHF.

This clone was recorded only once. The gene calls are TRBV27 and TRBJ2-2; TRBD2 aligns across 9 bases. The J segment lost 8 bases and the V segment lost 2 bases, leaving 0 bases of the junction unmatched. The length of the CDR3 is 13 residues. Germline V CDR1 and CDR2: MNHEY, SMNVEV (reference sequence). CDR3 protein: CASSLSGRGELFF. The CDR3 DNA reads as TGTGCCAGCAGTTTAAGCGGGAGGGGGGAGCTGTTTTTT.

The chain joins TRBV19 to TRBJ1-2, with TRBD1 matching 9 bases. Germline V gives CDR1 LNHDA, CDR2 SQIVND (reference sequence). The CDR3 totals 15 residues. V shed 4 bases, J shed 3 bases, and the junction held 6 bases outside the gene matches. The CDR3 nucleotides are TGTGCCAGTAGTAGAGATCGGGACAGGGACTATGGCTACACCTTC. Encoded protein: CASSRDRDRDYGYTF.

The CDR3 sequence: CASSYGGAAFF. DNA of the CDR3: TGTGCCAGCAGTTATGGGGGGGCAGCTTTCTTT. This chain joins TRBV6-5 and TRBJ1-1; a possible D gene is TRBD1 (6 bases). There are 11 residues in the CDR3. V was pared by 3 bases and J by 10 bases, with 9 bases between. CDR1 is MNHEY and CDR2 is SVGAGI in the germline V gene.

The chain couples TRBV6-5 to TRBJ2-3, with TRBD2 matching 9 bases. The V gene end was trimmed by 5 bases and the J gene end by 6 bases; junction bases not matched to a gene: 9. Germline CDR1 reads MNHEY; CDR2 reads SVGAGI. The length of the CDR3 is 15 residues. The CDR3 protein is CASSRASGDSDTQYF. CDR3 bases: TGTGCCAGCAGTCGCGCTAGCGGGGATTCGGATACGCAGTATTTT.

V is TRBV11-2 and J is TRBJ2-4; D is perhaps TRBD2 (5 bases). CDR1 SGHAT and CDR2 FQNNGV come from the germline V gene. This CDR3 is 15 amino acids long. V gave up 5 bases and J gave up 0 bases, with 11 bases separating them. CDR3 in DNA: TGTGCCAGCAGCAAAAACGGAGGAGCCAAAAACATTCAGTACTTC. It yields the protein CASSKNGGAKNIQYF.